Listed below are T cell receptor beta chains from one sample, sequenced in a study of T cells after yellow fever vaccination. Using its own MiXCR run on the 5' RACE reads, TCRdb lists one record per CDR3 protein. The table includes 300,000 or so distinct CDR3 sequences, around 4.1% detected once. The specimen comprised PBMCs, sampled 5 days after the yellow fever booster vaccination. The receptors were sampled from a man younger than 35 who received the YFV17D yellow fever vaccine. Each CDR3 is given with its conserved first and last residue. Each record gives: CDR3 DNA, CDR3 protein, CDR3 length, J gene, clone size, D gene, V gene. D genes are given only for firm matches. The size field is filled for only some rows; it gives once, few, many or a size class.

cdr3_nt: TGTGCCAGCAGCTCTGGGATCCCGAACACTGAAGCTTTCTTT
cdr3_aa: CASSSGIPNTEAFF
cdr3_length: 14
j_call: TRBJ1-1
clone_size: NA
d_call: NA
v_call: TRBV7-2

cdr3_nt: TGTGCCAGCAGCGCACACCCGTCGGGGGGGGTCACCTTC
cdr3_aa: CASSAHPSGGVTF
cdr3_length: 13
j_call: TRBJ1-2
clone_size: NA
d_call: NA
v_call: TRBV9

cdr3_nt: TGTGCCAGCAGTCAGGGCGGGACAACCTACGAGCAGTACTTC
cdr3_aa: CASSQGGTTYEQYF
cdr3_length: 14
j_call: TRBJ2-7
clone_size: few
d_call: NA
v_call: TRBV12-3/TRBV12-4

cdr3_nt: TGCGCCAGCAGCCAGGAGGGACAACCTCGCTATGGCTACACCTTC
cdr3_aa: CASSQEGQPRYGYTF
cdr3_length: 15
j_call: TRBJ1-2
clone_size: few
d_call: NA
v_call: TRBV4-3

cdr3_nt: TGTGCCAGCGGCGGGACGGTGGAGACCCAGTACTTC
cdr3_aa: CASGGTVETQYF
cdr3_length: 12
j_call: TRBJ2-5
clone_size: many
d_call: NA
v_call: TRBV5-6

cdr3_nt: TGTGCCAGCAGCCTAGGGACTGAGGACAATGAGCAGTTCTTC
cdr3_aa: CASSLGTEDNEQFF
cdr3_length: 14
j_call: TRBJ2-1
clone_size: few
d_call: NA
v_call: TRBV7-3

cdr3_nt: TGCAGTGCTGCCCGGAGTAGCGGGGTGACAGATACGCAGTATTTT
cdr3_aa: CSAARSSGVTDTQYF
cdr3_length: 15
j_call: TRBJ2-3
clone_size: NA
d_call: TRBD2
v_call: TRBV20-1

cdr3_nt: TGCGCCAGCAGCCAAGAGTCCAGGGGGCGAGGGGCTTTCTTT
cdr3_aa: CASSQESRGRGAFF
cdr3_length: 14
j_call: TRBJ1-1
clone_size: few
d_call: TRBD1
v_call: TRBV4-1

cdr3_nt: TGCGCCAGCAGCCAACCAGCGGGGGGGCTCTTGGATGAGCAGTTCTTC
cdr3_aa: CASSQPAGGLLDEQFF
cdr3_length: 16
j_call: TRBJ2-1
clone_size: NA
d_call: TRBD2
v_call: TRBV4-1

cdr3_nt: TGTGCCAGCAGTTTATCTAGGGGCTACACCTTC
cdr3_aa: CASSLSRGYTF
cdr3_length: 11
j_call: TRBJ1-2
clone_size: NA
d_call: NA
v_call: TRBV2

cdr3_nt: TGTGCCAGCAGCTTAGGGCTAAATGAGCAGTTCTTC
cdr3_aa: CASSLGLNEQFF
cdr3_length: 12
j_call: TRBJ2-1
clone_size: many
d_call: NA
v_call: TRBV7-2

cdr3_nt: TGTGCCAGTAGTACTAGCGGGGCCCCGGGGTACAATGAGCAGTTCTTC
cdr3_aa: CASSTSGAPGYNEQFF
cdr3_length: 16
j_call: TRBJ2-1
clone_size: NA
d_call: TRBD2
v_call: TRBV19

cdr3_nt: TGTGCCAGCCGCGATTTTGGTACAGATACGCAGTATTTT
cdr3_aa: CASRDFGTDTQYF
cdr3_length: 13
j_call: TRBJ2-3
clone_size: NA
d_call: NA
v_call: TRBV12-3/TRBV12-4

cdr3_nt: TGTGCCAGCAGTGTTCCAGGGGGCAGACAGCCCCAGCATTTT
cdr3_aa: CASSVPGGRQPQHF
cdr3_length: 14
j_call: TRBJ1-5
clone_size: NA
d_call: TRBD1
v_call: TRBV6-6

cdr3_nt: TGTGCCACCAGCAGAGATGGACGCCCCACAGATACGCAGTATTTT
cdr3_aa: CATSRDGRPTDTQYF
cdr3_length: 15
j_call: TRBJ2-3
clone_size: medium-sized
d_call: NA
v_call: TRBV15

cdr3_nt: TGCGCCAGCAGCTCGATACAGGGATTAGCCAAAAACATTCAGTACTTC
cdr3_aa: CASSSIQGLAKNIQYF
cdr3_length: 16
j_call: TRBJ2-4
clone_size: NA
d_call: NA
v_call: TRBV5-1

cdr3_nt: TGCAGCGTTGTGGACAGGGGAAGCCAAGAGACCCAGTACTTC
cdr3_aa: CSVVDRGSQETQYF
cdr3_length: 14
j_call: TRBJ2-5
clone_size: few
d_call: TRBD1
v_call: TRBV29-1

cdr3_nt: TGCAGTGCTAGCCCACTAGCGGGGGGGAACCAAGAGACCCAGTACTTC
cdr3_aa: CSASPLAGGNQETQYF
cdr3_length: 16
j_call: TRBJ2-5
clone_size: NA
d_call: TRBD2
v_call: TRBV20-1

cdr3_nt: TGCAGCGTTGATCCAGCGGGGGAGTATAGGAAGTTCTTC
cdr3_aa: CSVDPAGEYRKFF
cdr3_length: 13
j_call: TRBJ2-1
clone_size: many
d_call: TRBD2
v_call: TRBV29-1

cdr3_nt: TGTGCCAGCAGCTTGGTCGGGATCGCGACAGATACGCAGTATTTT
cdr3_aa: CASSLVGIATDTQYF
cdr3_length: 15
j_call: TRBJ2-3
clone_size: few
d_call: NA
v_call: TRBV5-5

cdr3_nt: TGTGCCAGCAGCCCGGTCGGACTCTTGAACACTGAAGCTTTCTTT
cdr3_aa: CASSPVGLLNTEAFF
cdr3_length: 15
j_call: TRBJ1-1
clone_size: few
d_call: NA
v_call: TRBV7-3

cdr3_nt: TGTGCCAGCAGTGCTCCGGGACAGGGCACATGGACGCAGTATTTT
cdr3_aa: CASSAPGQGTWTQYF
cdr3_length: 15
j_call: TRBJ2-3
clone_size: NA
d_call: TRBD1
v_call: TRBV6-1

cdr3_nt: TGCGCCAGCTTTTTAGCGGGCCCCTACAATGAGCAGTTCTTC
cdr3_aa: CASFLAGPYNEQFF
cdr3_length: 14
j_call: TRBJ2-1
clone_size: NA
d_call: TRBD2
v_call: TRBV5-1

cdr3_nt: TGTGCCAGTAGTATGGGTACTCAAGAGACCCAGTACTTC
cdr3_aa: CASSMGTQETQYF
cdr3_length: 13
j_call: TRBJ2-5
clone_size: NA
d_call: NA
v_call: TRBV19

cdr3_nt: TGTGCCAGCAGCCAAGTATTCTTCTGGAACACCATATATTTT
cdr3_aa: CASSQVFFWNTIYF
cdr3_length: 14
j_call: TRBJ1-3
clone_size: NA
d_call: NA
v_call: TRBV3-1

cdr3_nt: TGTGCCAGCAGTTTTCCGGGGAACACTGAAGCTTTCTTT
cdr3_aa: CASSFPGNTEAFF
cdr3_length: 13
j_call: TRBJ1-1
clone_size: many
d_call: NA
v_call: TRBV12-3/TRBV12-4

cdr3_nt: TGTGCCAGCAGTTTCCGTGGACAGGACACTGAAGCTTTCTTT
cdr3_aa: CASSFRGQDTEAFF
cdr3_length: 14
j_call: TRBJ1-1
clone_size: few
d_call: TRBD1
v_call: TRBV27

cdr3_nt: TGTGCCAGCAGTGAATATGGCAGTGAGCAGTTCTTC
cdr3_aa: CASSEYGSEQFF
cdr3_length: 12
j_call: TRBJ2-1
clone_size: few
d_call: NA
v_call: TRBV25-1

cdr3_nt: TGTGCCAGCAGTTCACTAGCGGGGGGCTCCGGGTTCTTC
cdr3_aa: CASSSLAGGSGFF
cdr3_length: 13
j_call: TRBJ2-1
clone_size: many
d_call: TRBD2
v_call: TRBV12-3/TRBV12-4

cdr3_nt: TGTGCCAGCAACCTGGTCGGACTAGCGGGGGGGGGCACAGATACGCAGTATTTT
cdr3_aa: CASNLVGLAGGGTDTQYF
cdr3_length: 18
j_call: TRBJ2-3
clone_size: NA
d_call: TRBD2
v_call: TRBV28

cdr3_nt: TGTGCCAGCAGCACCGACCCCGGGGAGCTGTTTTTT
cdr3_aa: CASSTDPGELFF
cdr3_length: 12
j_call: TRBJ2-2
clone_size: many
d_call: NA
v_call: TRBV7-2

cdr3_nt: TGCAGTGCGACCAGGCAGTATAATTCACCCCTCCACTTT
cdr3_aa: CSATRQYNSPLHF
cdr3_length: 13
j_call: TRBJ1-6
clone_size: many
d_call: NA
v_call: TRBV20-1

cdr3_nt: TGTGCCAGCAGTGGTCAAACGTGGAATCAGCCCCAGCATTTT
cdr3_aa: CASSGQTWNQPQHF
cdr3_length: 14
j_call: TRBJ1-5
clone_size: many
d_call: NA
v_call: TRBV6-1